Reported below is one T cell receptor (beta chain). What was amplified from RNA transcripts were TCR beta CDR3 regions. The TCR CDR3 first-round RT-PCR relied on the HTBI primer set. TCRdb re-analysed the multiplex PCR reads in MiXCR, keeping a single row per CDR3 protein. The sample lists over 120,000 distinct CDR3 sequences; less than 25% were seen once. The data belong to a study of T cells in Graves' hyperthyroidism and ophthalmopathy. The sequenced sample consisted of blood. The source of this sequence is a woman aged 45-59 years with Graves' hyperthyroidism that later progressed to Graves' ophthalmopathy.

CDR3 loop: CSATGLAGVGDTQYF. In nucleotides, the CDR3 is TGCAGTGCGACGGGACTAGCGGGAGTGGGAGATACGCAGTATTTT. The chain links TRBV20-1 to TRBJ2-3; TRBD2 agrees at 14 bases. J lost 5 bases, V lost 6 bases, and 7 bases had no gene match. The CDR3 sequence is 15 residues long. Germline V gives CDR1 DFQATT, CDR2 SNEGSKA (reference sequence).